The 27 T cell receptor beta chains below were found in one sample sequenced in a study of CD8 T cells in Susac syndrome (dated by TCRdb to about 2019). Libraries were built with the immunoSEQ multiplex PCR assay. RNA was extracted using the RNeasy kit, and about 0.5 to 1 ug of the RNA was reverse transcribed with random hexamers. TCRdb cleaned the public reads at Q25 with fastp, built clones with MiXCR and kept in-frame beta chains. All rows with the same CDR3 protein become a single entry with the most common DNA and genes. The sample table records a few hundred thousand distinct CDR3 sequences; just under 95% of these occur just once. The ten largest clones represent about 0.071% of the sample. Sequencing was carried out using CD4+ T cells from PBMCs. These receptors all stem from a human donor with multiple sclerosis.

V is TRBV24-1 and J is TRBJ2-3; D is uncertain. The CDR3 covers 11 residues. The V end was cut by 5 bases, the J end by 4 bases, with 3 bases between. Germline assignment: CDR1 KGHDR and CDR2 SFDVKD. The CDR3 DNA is TGTGCCACCAGTGCGTCAGATACGCAGTATTTT. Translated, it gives CATSASDTQYF.

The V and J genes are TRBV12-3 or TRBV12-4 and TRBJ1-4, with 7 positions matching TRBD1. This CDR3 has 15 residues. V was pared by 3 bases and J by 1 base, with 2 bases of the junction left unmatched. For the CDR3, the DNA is TGTGCCAGCAGTTTGCAGGGGGGAACTAATGAAAAACTGTTTTTT. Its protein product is CASSLQGGTNEKLFF.

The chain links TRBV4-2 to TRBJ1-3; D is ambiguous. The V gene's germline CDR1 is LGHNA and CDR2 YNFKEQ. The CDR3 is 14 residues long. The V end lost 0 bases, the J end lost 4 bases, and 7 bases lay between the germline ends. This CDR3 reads CASSQDRRGNTIYF. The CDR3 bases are TGTGCCAGCAGCCAAGATAGGAGGGGAAACACCATATATTTT.

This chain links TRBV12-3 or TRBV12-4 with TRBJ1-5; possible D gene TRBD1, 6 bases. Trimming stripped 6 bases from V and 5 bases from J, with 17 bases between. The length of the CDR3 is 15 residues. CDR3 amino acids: CASSPRTVLYQPQHF. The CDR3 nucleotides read TGTGCCAGCAGCCCTCGGACAGTACTCTATCAGCCCCAGCATTTT.

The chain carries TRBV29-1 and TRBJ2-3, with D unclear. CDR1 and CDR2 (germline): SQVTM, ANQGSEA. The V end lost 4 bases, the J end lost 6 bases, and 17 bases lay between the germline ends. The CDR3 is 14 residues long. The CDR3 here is CSVGLGRGRDTQYF. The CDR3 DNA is TGCAGCGTTGGTCTAGGGCGTGGGCGCGATACGCAGTATTTT.

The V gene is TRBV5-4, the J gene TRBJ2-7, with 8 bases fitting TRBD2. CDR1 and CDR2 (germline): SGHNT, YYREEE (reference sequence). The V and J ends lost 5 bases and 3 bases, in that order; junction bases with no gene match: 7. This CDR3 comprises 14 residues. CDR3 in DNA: TGTGCCAGCAGACCGGGACTAGAAGGCTACGAGCAGTACTTC. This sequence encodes CASRPGLEGYEQYF.

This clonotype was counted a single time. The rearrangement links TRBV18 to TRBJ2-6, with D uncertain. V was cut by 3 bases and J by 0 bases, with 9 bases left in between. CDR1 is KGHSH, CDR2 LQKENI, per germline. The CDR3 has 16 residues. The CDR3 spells CASSPFLASGANVLTF. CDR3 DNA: TGTGCCAGCTCACCGTTTTTGGCCTCTGGGGCCAACGTCCTGACTTTC.

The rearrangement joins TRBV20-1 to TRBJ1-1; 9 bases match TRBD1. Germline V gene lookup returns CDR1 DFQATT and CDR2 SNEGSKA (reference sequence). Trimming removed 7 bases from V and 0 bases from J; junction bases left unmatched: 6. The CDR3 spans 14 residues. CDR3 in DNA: TGCAGTGGGGCGACAGGGGGAATGAACACTGAAGCTTTCTTT. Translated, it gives CSGATGGMNTEAFF.

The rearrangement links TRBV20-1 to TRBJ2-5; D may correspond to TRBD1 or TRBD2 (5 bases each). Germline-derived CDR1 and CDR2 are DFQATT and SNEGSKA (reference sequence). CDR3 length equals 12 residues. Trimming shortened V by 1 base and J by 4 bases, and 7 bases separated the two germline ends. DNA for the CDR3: TGCAGTGCTAGAGTTGGGGGAGAGACCCAGTACTTC. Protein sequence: CSARVGGETQYF.

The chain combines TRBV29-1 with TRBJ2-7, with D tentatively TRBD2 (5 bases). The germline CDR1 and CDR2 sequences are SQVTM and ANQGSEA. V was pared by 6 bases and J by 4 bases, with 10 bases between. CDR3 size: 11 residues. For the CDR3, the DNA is TGCAGCGTCGCCCGGGGATACGAGCAGTACTTC. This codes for CSVARGYEQYF.

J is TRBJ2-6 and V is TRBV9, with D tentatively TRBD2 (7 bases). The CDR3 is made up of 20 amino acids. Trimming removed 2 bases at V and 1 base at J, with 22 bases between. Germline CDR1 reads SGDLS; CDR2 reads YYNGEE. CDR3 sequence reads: CASSVHVGGGIGSGANVLTF. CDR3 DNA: TGTGCCAGCAGCGTCCACGTGGGGGGGGGCATTGGGTCTGGGGCCAACGTCCTGACTTTC.

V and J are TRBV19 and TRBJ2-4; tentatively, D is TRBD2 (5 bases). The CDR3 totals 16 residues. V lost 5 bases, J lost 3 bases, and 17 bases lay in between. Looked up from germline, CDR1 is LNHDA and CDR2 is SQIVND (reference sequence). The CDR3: CASSSYRADFKNIQYF. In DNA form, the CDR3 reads TGTGCCAGTAGTTCCTATAGAGCGGACTTCAAAAACATTCAGTACTTC.

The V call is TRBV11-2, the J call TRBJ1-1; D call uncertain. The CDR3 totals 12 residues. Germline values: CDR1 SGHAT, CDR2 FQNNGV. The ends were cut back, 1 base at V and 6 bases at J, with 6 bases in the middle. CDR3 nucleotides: TGTGCCAGCAGCTTAGTCATATCTGAAGCTTTCTTT. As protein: CASSLVISEAFF.

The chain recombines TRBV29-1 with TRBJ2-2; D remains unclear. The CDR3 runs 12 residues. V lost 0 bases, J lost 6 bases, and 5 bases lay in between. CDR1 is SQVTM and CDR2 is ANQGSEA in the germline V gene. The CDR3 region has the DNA TGCAGCGTTGAAGATGGTCCCGGGGAGCTGTTTTTT. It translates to CSVEDGPGELFF.

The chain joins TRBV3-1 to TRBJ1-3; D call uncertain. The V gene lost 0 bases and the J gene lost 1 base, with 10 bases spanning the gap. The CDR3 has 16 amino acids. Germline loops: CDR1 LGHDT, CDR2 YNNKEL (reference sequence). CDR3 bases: TGTGCCAGCAGCCAAGATATCCCGGGGTCTGGAAACACCATATATTTT. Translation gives CASSQDIPGSGNTIYF.

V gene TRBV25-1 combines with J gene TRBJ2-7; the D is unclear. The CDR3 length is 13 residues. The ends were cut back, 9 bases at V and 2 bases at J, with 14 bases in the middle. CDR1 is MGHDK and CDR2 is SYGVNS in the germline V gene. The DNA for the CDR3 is TGTGCCAGGCCAGGACGTCGTCCCTACGAGCAGTACTTC. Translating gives CARPGRRPYEQYF.

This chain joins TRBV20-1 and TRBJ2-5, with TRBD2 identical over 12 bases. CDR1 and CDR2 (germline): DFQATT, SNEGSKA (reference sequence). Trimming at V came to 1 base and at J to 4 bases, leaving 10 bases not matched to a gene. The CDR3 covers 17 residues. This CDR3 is CSARVVLAGGPRETQYF. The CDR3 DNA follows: TGCAGTGCTAGAGTGGTGCTAGCGGGGGGGCCGAGAGAGACCCAGTACTTC.

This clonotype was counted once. CDR3: CASSLPGQGTNGYTF. The CDR3 DNA sequence: TGTGCCAGCAGCCTCCCGGGACAGGGGACGAATGGCTACACCTTC. The rearrangement links TRBV3-1 to TRBJ1-2; TRBD1 matches at 10 bases. From germline, CDR1 is LGHDT and CDR2 YNNKEL (reference sequence). Trimming at V came to 4 bases and at J to 6 bases, leaving 8 bases not matched to a gene. This CDR3 is built from 15 residues.

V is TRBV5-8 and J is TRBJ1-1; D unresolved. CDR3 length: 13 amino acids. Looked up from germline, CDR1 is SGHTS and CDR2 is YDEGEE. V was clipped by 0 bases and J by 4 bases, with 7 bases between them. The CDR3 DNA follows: TGTGCCAGCAGCTTGGATGGGAGCACTGAAGCTTTCTTT. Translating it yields CASSLDGSTEAFF.

The CDR3 sequence: CASSFIGAGELFF. The CDR3, as DNA: TGTGCCAGCAGCTTTATAGGGGCCGGGGAGCTGTTTTTT. V gene TRBV11-2 combines with J gene TRBJ2-2, with D possibly matching TRBD1 (5 bases). The CDR3 has 13 amino acids. CDR1 is SGHAT and CDR2 is FQNNGV in the germline V gene. The V end lost 3 bases, the J end lost 6 bases, and 8 bases lay between the germline ends.

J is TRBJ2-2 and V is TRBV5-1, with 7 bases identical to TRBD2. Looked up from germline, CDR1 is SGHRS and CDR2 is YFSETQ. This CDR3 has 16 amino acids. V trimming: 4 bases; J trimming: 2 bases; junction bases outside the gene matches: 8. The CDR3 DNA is TGCGCCAGCAGCAGAACTAGCGCTCGAAACACCGGGGAGCTGTTTTTT. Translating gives CASSRTSARNTGELFF.

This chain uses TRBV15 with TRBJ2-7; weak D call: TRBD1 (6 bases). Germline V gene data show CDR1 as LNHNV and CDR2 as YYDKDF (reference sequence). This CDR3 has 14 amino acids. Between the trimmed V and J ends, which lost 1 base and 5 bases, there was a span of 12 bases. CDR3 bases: TGTGCCACCAGCAGAGCCCAGGGGTATGACGAGCAGTACTTC. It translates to CATSRAQGYDEQYF.

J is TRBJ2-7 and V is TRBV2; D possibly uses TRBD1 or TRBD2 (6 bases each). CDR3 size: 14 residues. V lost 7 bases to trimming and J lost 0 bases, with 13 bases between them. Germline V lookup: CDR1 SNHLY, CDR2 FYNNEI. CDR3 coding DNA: TGTGCCAGCATCTACGGGGGCACCTCCTACGAGCAGTACGTC. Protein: CASIYGGTSYEQYV.

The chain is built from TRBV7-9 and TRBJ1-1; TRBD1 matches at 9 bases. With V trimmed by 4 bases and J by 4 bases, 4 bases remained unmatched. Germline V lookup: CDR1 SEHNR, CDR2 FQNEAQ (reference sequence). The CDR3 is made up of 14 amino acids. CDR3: CASSSGTGPTEAFF. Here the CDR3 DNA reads TGTGCCAGCAGCTCAGGGACAGGGCCCACTGAAGCTTTCTTT.

The DNA for the CDR3 is TGTGCCAGCAGCACCCGGACTAGCGGGGCACAAGAGACCCAGTACTTC. Residues: CASSTRTSGAQETQYF. The chain has TRBV11-2 and TRBJ2-5, with 12 nucleotides matching TRBD2. Trimming removed 5 bases from V and 2 bases from J; junction bases left unmatched: 6. This CDR3 contains 16 residues. Germline values: CDR1 SGHAT, CDR2 FQNNGV. Variable domain in full (rest from reference TRBV11-2 and TRBJ2-5): EAGVAQSPRYKIIEKRQSVAFWCNPISGHATLYWYQQILGQGPKLLIQFQNNGVVDDSQLPKDRFSAERLKGVDSTLKIQPAKLEDSAVYLCASSTRTSGAQETQYFGPGTRLLVL.

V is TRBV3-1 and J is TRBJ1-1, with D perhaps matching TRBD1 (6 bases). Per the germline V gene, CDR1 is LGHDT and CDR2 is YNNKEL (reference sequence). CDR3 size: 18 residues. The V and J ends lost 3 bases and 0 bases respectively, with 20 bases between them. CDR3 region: CASSHYPNTGTVNTEAFF. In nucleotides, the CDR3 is TGTGCCAGCAGCCATTACCCTAACACAGGGACCGTGAACACTGAAGCTTTCTTT.

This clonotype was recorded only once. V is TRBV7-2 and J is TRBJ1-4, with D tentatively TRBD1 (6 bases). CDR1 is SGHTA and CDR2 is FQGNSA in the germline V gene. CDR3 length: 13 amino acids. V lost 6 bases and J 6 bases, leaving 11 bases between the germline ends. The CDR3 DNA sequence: TGTGCCAGCAGGCTCGGACAGTATGAAAAACTGTTTTTT. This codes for CASRLGQYEKLFF.